The 27 T cell receptor beta chains reported below all come from one sample, sequenced in a study of blood T cells in healthy people across ages. The authors ran a second PCR of about 7 to 11 cycles using a sample-barcoded 5' primer and a J-beta primer mix. One entry per CDR3 protein, called by TCRdb with MiXCR from the 5' RACE reads. The sample includes over 550,000 distinct CDR3 sequences, roughly 31% of them seen just once. Sequencing was carried out using blood. All receptors derive from a woman aged 80 or over in good health.

This clonotype turned up a few times. The chain couples TRBV30 to TRBJ1-5, with D uncertain. The V and J ends lost 2 bases and 1 base respectively, with 9 bases between them. This CDR3 region has 14 residues. Germline V lookup: CDR1 GTSNPN, CDR2 SVGIG (reference sequence). CDR3 coding DNA: TGTGCCTGGAGTACCGGTTGGAGCAATCAGCCCCAGCATTTT. It translates to CAWSTGWSNQPQHF.

This clonotype was picked up many times. V is TRBV29-1 and J is TRBJ2-3; D gene uncertain. Looked up from germline, CDR1 is SQVTM and CDR2 is ANQGSEA. Trimming pared 3 bases from V and 2 bases from J, leaving 9 bases between. The CDR3 has 13 residues. Here the CDR3 reads CSVDSGNTDTQYF. CDR3 in DNA: TGCAGCGTTGATTCCGGCAACACAGATACGCAGTATTTT.

This clonotype came up many times. CDR3 loop: CASSAKRGIETQYF. The DNA of the CDR3 is TGTGCCAGTAGTGCCAAGAGGGGAATTGAGACCCAGTACTTC. This sequence joins TRBV19 and TRBJ2-5; D may be TRBD1 or TRBD2 (5 bases each). The germline V gene encodes CDR1 LNHDA and CDR2 SQIVND (reference sequence). The CDR3 runs 14 residues. Trimming removed 5 bases from V and 5 bases from J, with 15 bases in between.

In regard to this clonotype: Just one base apart from a much larger clone, this may be a read error. This chain connects TRBV6-2 or TRBV6-3 to TRBJ2-1; 9 bases line up with TRBD2. The J call may be faulty, since TRBJ2-7 better matches the DNA end. Germline values: CDR1 MNHEY, CDR2 SVGEGT. The CDR3 extends over 13 amino acids. This CDR3 is CAVGTSSYNEQYF. CDR3 DNA: TGTGCCGTTGGGACTAGCAGCTACAATGAGCAGTACTTC.

This clonotype occurred a few times. V gene TRBV5-1 combines with J gene TRBJ1-1, with a possible D match to TRBD1 (6 bases). This CDR3 has 16 amino acids. CDR1 is SGHRS and CDR2 is YFSETQ in the germline V gene. The ends were cut back, 2 bases at V and 1 base at J, with 15 bases in the middle. For the CDR3, the DNA is TGCGCCAGCAGCTTTTCTGGGGGCGGTGGGAACACTGAAGCTTTCTTT. Its translation: CASSFSGGGGNTEAFF.

This clonotype was seen ten or more times. The V and J genes are TRBV19 and TRBJ2-1; D gene uncertain. This CDR3 is 17 amino acids long. From germline, CDR1 is LNHDA and CDR2 SQIVND (reference sequence). V was clipped by 0 bases and J by 0 bases, with 12 bases between them. CDR3 nucleotide sequence: TGTGCCAGTAGTATAGATCTCAACACCGTCTCCTACAATGAGCAGTTCTTC. Its translation: CASSIDLNTVSYNEQFF. Full variable domain (rest looked up from reference TRBV19 and TRBJ2-1): DGGITQSPKYLFRKEGQNVTLSCEQNLNHDAMYWYRQDPGQGLRLIYYSQIVNDFQKGDIAEGYSVSREKKESFPLTVTSAQKNPTAFYLCASSIDLNTVSYNEQFFGPGTRLTVL.

As regards this clonotype: Possible read error: a much larger clone is one base away. The chain employs TRBV7-8 and TRBJ2-7, with 11 bases aligning to TRBD1. Germline assignment: CDR1 SGHVS and CDR2 FQNEAQ. The CDR3 is 15 amino acids. Trimming at V came to 6 bases and at J to 7 bases, leaving 11 bases not matched to a gene. The CDR3 spells CASRRTGGRDNEQYF. The CDR3 DNA is TGTGCCAGCAGGCGGACAGGGGGCAGAGACAATGAGCAGTACTTC.

This clonotype came up many times. V usage is TRBV7-2 and J usage is TRBJ2-5; D is possibly TRBD2 (5 bases). The CDR3 totals 14 residues. V was pared by 5 bases and J by 5 bases, with 15 bases between. Germline CDR1 and CDR2: SGHTA and FQGNSA. This CDR3 reads CASSHQSGSETQYF. The DNA of the CDR3 is TGTGCCAGCAGCCACCAGTCGGGGTCGGAGACCCAGTACTTC.

The chain is built from TRBV5-1 and TRBJ1-2; weak D call: TRBD1 (5 bases). V was pared by 0 bases and J by 4 bases, with 25 bases between. Germline-derived CDR1 and CDR2 are SGHRS and YFSETQ. The CDR3 totals 19 residues. This CDR3 is CASSLVGPRGSATFYGYTF. CDR3 nucleotide sequence: TGCGCCAGCAGCTTGGTTGGCCCGAGGGGATCGGCCACTTTCTATGGCTACACCTTC.

This clonotype was picked up many times. CDR3 sequence: CASSGDTGTGYNEQFF. The DNA of the CDR3 is TGCGCCAGCAGCGGGGATACCGGGACAGGCTACAATGAGCAGTTCTTC. The rearrangement uses TRBV5-1 and TRBJ2-1; 8 bases are shared with TRBD1. The CDR3 runs to 16 residues. The trim removed 4 bases at V and 3 bases at J, leaving 9 bases unmatched. Germline V CDR1 and CDR2: SGHRS, YFSETQ.

There are many counts of this clonotype. V is TRBV19 and J is TRBJ2-1; D remains unclear. Germline CDR1 and CDR2: LNHDA and SQIVND (reference sequence). This CDR3 contains 15 residues. The germline V and J ends were trimmed by 4 bases and 2 bases, with 12 bases remaining between them. The CDR3 spells CASSKYVGAYNEQFF. The CDR3 DNA follows: TGTGCCAGTAGTAAATACGTCGGAGCCTACAATGAGCAGTTCTTC.

This clonotype has at least ten counts. The chain combines TRBV19 with TRBJ2-5, with TRBD2 as a possible D gene (6 bases). Trimming pared 6 bases from V and 4 bases from J, leaving 12 bases between. CDR3 length: 13 amino acids. Germline V CDR1 and CDR2: LNHDA, SQIVND (reference sequence). The DNA for the CDR3 is TGTGCCAGTAGCATGGCGGAGGGAGAGACCCAGTACTTC. The encoded protein is CASSMAEGETQYF.

A word on this clonotype: This may arise from a read error, as a much more abundant clone is one base away. This sequence joins TRBV6-5 and TRBJ1-2; TRBD1 might be the D (5 bases). CDR1 is MNHEY and CDR2 is SVGAGI in the germline V gene. V lost 6 bases, J lost 4 bases, and 18 bases lay in between. The CDR3 has 15 residues. As DNA, the CDR3 is TGTGCCAGCAGGCATTACCCTTGGGGCGGCTATGGCTACACCTTC. Protein sequence: CASRHYPWGGYGYTF.

The chain combines TRBV27 with TRBJ1-1; D is undetermined. The CDR3 runs 14 residues. The V and J ends lost 4 bases and 4 bases respectively, with 13 bases between them. In germline, CDR1 is MNHEY, CDR2 SMNVEV (reference sequence). CDR3 protein: CASSSGIVGTEAFF. In nucleotides, the CDR3 is TGTGCCAGCAGTTCAGGTATTGTTGGCACTGAAGCTTTCTTT.

This clonotype turned up a few times. Sequence at one end of the junction differs from germline and may be a read error. V gene TRBV20-1 combines with J gene TRBJ1-2; D possibly corresponds to TRBD1 (5 bases). Per germline, CDR1 DFQATT and CDR2 SNEGSKA (reference sequence). The CDR3 covers 15 residues. As DNA, the CDR3 is TGCGGTGCCCCCGGGGCCGGTGGGAGCAACTATGGCTACACCTTC. This sequence encodes CGAPGAGGSNYGYTF.

The chain joins TRBV5-5 to TRBJ2-5, with D possibly being TRBD1 (5 bases). Judging by the DNA end, TRBJ2-7 fits better; the J call may be wrong. CDR3 length: 12 amino acids. Germline V gives CDR1 SGHKS, CDR2 YYEKEE (reference sequence). The CDR3 loop is CATGRGSYEQYF. In nucleotides, the CDR3 is TGTGCCACCGGAAGGGGCTCCTACGAGCAGTACTTC.

In this sample, this clonotype turned up many times. This rearrangement joins TRBV5-1 to TRBJ2-1; D may be TRBD2 (6 bases). V was cut by 4 bases and J by 8 bases, with 22 bases left in between. The CDR3 is made up of 16 amino acids. CDR1 and CDR2 (germline): SGHRS, YFSETQ. CDR3 bases: TGCGCCAGCAGCAGCATACCGGGACTCCCCACCCATGAGCAGTTCTTC. Its translation is CASSSIPGLPTHEQFF.

This clonotype was recorded at least ten times. The V call is TRBV15, the J call TRBJ1-5; 9 bases are shared with TRBD1. The V gene's germline CDR1 is LNHNV and CDR2 YYDKDF (reference sequence). V lost 2 bases, J lost 4 bases, and 3 bases stayed unmatched. The CDR3 contains 15 residues. The CDR3 loop is CATSRYDRGNQPQHF. In DNA form, the CDR3 reads TGTGCCACCAGCAGATACGACAGGGGGAATCAGCCCCAGCATTTT.

On this clonotype itself: This sequence may be a read error, since a much larger clone differs from it by one base. This rearrangement joins TRBV6-2 or TRBV6-3 to TRBJ2-1; TRBD2 matches at 8 bases. The better agreement between TRBJ2-7 and the DNA end casts doubt on the J call. Germline V gene lookup returns CDR1 MNHEY and CDR2 SVGEGT. The CDR3 extends over 16 amino acids. The CDR3 here is CASSSERGHSYDEQYF. DNA of the CDR3: TGTGCCAGCAGTTCCGAGCGGGGGCACTCCTACGATGAGCAGTACTTC.

Note on this clonotype: One base away lies a much larger clone, so this may be a sequencing read error. The genes are TRBV10-3 and TRBJ2-1; TRBD1 agrees at 11 bases. Germline V gene sequence: CDR1 ENHRY, CDR2 SYGVKD. CDR3 length: 14 residues. The DNA of the CDR3 is TGTACCATCAGGTCGGACAGGGGGCGCAATGAGCAGTTCTTC. It translates to CTIRSDRGRNEQFF.

The chain recombines TRBV27 with TRBJ2-1; weak D call: TRBD2 (5 bases). Germline V gives CDR1 MNHEY, CDR2 SMNVEV (reference sequence). CDR3 size: 11 residues. Trimming pared 6 bases from V and 7 bases from J, leaving 7 bases between. CDR3 sequence: CASREGNEQFF. Written as DNA, the CDR3 is TGTGCCAGCAGAGAGGGAAATGAGCAGTTCTTC.

The chain is built from TRBV7-8 and TRBJ2-5; D unclear. This CDR3 is 13 amino acids long. The ends were cut back, 1 base at V and 5 bases at J, with 8 bases in the middle. Germline CDR1 reads SGHVS; CDR2 reads FQNEAQ. The CDR3 DNA reads as TGTGCCAGCAGCTTAGTCACTTTGGAGACCCAGTACTTC. This encodes CASSLVTLETQYF.

This clonotype has at least ten counts. The chain couples TRBV12-3 or TRBV12-4 to TRBJ1-1; unclear D gene. Trimming removed 3 bases at V and 3 bases at J, with 8 bases between. The CDR3 covers 13 residues. The CDR3 protein is CASSLESYTEAFF. The CDR3 DNA reads TGTGCCAGCAGTTTGGAGAGCTACACTGAAGCTTTCTTT.

This clonotype was seen at least ten times. V usage is TRBV7-3 and J usage is TRBJ2-5; D gene unclear. The ends were cut back, 2 bases at V and 2 bases at J, with 18 bases in the middle. CDR1 SGHTA and CDR2 FQGTGA come from the germline V gene. This CDR3 has 17 amino acids. The CDR3 here is CASSLLPSRRRQETQYF. The CDR3 bases are TGTGCCAGCAGCTTATTACCCTCCCGTCGGAGACAAGAGACCCAGTACTTC.

This clonotype was observed at least ten times. This chain connects TRBV29-1 to TRBJ1-1; no clear D. Trimming shortened V by 3 bases and J by 7 bases, and 9 bases separated the two germline ends. Germline values: CDR1 SQVTM, CDR2 ANQGSEA. This CDR3 is built from 11 residues. The CDR3 DNA reads TGCAGCGTTGATCTCCTTTTTGAAGCTTTCTTT. Its protein product is CSVDLLFEAFF.

There are a few counts of this clonotype. This rearrangement joins TRBV6-1 to TRBJ2-5, with D possibly matching TRBD1 (5 bases). Germline CDR1 MNHNS, CDR2 SASEGT. The CDR3 spans 15 residues. Trimming shortened V by 5 bases and J by 5 bases, and 18 bases separated the two germline ends. The CDR3 DNA reads as TGTGCCAGCAGTAACACCCCAGGGAAGCAGGAGACCCAGTACTTC. Protein sequence: CASSNTPGKQETQYF.

This chain links TRBV2 with TRBJ1-2; D is possibly TRBD1 (6 bases). Germline V gene data show CDR1 as SNHLY and CDR2 as FYNNEI. The V gene lost 4 bases and the J gene lost 4 bases, with 13 bases spanning the gap. The CDR3 extends over 14 amino acids. For the CDR3, the DNA is TGTGCCAGCAGTGCGACAGGTTACAGCTATGGCTACACCTTC. It encodes CASSATGYSYGYTF.